This TCR beta chain appears in the sequencing data of a study of T cell responses to AZD1222 COVID-19 vaccine (dated by TCRdb to the early 2020s). For context, the study as a whole: TCR sequencing was performed for roughly 240 trial participants, of whom 200 to 210 were given two doses of AZD1222 and some 25 were given two doses of MenACWY control vaccine. Trial participants were enrolled by age into 18-55, 56-69 and 70-plus year subgroups, with 148, 28 and 57 TCR-sequenced participants respectively.

The CDR3 regions of human TCRbeta chains were analyzed by immunosequencing. On the study's bioinformatics: Repertoire TCRs were checked for matches against a reference library of SARS-CoV-2-specific TCRs that had been generated using the MIRA antigen-specificity platform. Breadth was defined as the fraction of unique TCRs that were SARS-CoV-2-associated, and depth was defined as the fraction of total T cells that were SARS-CoV-2-associated. Using the MIRA data, every spike-specific TCR was mapped to the spike region that the TCR reacted to and assigned to either a CD4 or a CD8 class. Log10-transformed breadth and depth values were compared by one-way ANOVA with Sidak's multiple comparisons tests. TCRdb re-hosts the immuneACCESS table, in-frame sequences only. Its copies lack some clones; in the studies checked, an unresolved V gene accounts for under half of them, and the cause for the rest is not known. The D gene and trimming were derived from the DNA, and the V and J assignments and clone size from that table. The sample table contains about 81,000 clones; only one count was recorded for around 93% of them. The ten largest clones represent around 8% of the sample.

As regards this clone: No cognate antigen has been identified for it. No per-base quality is available; no much larger clone lies one base away.

Reading the label with the study, this specimen's time point is: about 28 days (+/-7) after the second vaccine dose. AZD1222 recipients whose second dose came at about 4 weeks and those whose second dose came at about 12 weeks were combined into one group, since spike-specific TCR depth and breadth did not differ between the two schedules. Samples from vaccinated people were obtained from the UK trials COV001 and COV002, which included a single-blind randomized controlled phase 2/3 trial of AZD1222 (ChAdOx1 nCoV-19) in healthy adults. For TCRbeta chain sequencing, PBMC samples were collected from trial participants at day 0 and at day 28 after the second dose. The full study reports these points: Conclusions about previously exposed vaccinees are limited because only five to seven AZD1222 recipients were SARS-CoV-2 seropositive at baseline. The 56-69-year group was small, and its depth increase did not reach significance, likely because of low power. Participants were mostly white British, with more females than males. The authors suggested clonal diversity may have been underestimated. Reportedly, close to half of the unique spike-specific TCRs recognized epitopes lying outside the regions that are mutated in the B.1.351 and B.1.1.7 variants. No day 14 peak-response samples were available, so repertoires were characterized only after the peak T cell response. Vaccine-associated CD4 TCRs spanned the whole spike protein, with dominant responses in regions 160-218 and 743-854. Spike-specific TCR breadth and depth rose significantly after two AZD1222 doses compared with day 0 and with MenACWY recipients.

This clonotype originated in an adult who received the AZD1222 COVID-19 vaccine. The sample in question was peripheral blood, obtained 28 days after the second AZD1222 dose.

The DNA is as follows: TGTGCCACCAGTGCCCCAATGGGATCAAACAATGAGCAGTTCTTC. Its product reads: CATSAPMGSNNEQFF. Recombination joined TRBV24-1 with TRBJ2-1; the D gene is unclear. The germline ends are 15 bases apart after V is trimmed by 5 bases and J by 5 bases. From the cysteine through the phenylalanine, the CDR3 covers 15 amino acids. Only the CDR3 DNA is retained, 45 bases long and in frame from the first base. Per the germline V gene, KGHDR is the CDR1 and SFDVKD is the CDR2.